This is a list of T cell receptor beta chains from one sample in a study of lymphopenia after photon versus proton radiotherapy. TCRdb's copy holds only in-frame clones and misses some; the assay was immunoSEQ multiplex PCR. The sample has around 70,000 clones; about nine tenths are singletons. The sample here was peripheral blood, taken from a patient treated with photon-based radiotherapy. These TCRs come from a woman in her seventies with pancreatic cancer. Each CDR3 is given with its conserved first and last residue. D genes are given only for firm matches. Not every row has a clone size; where given, it reads once, few, many or a size class.

size: NA; D: TRBD1; V: TRBV28; J: TRBJ2-7; CDR3: CASSLTGVYEQYF; DNA: TGTGCCAGCAGTTTAACAGGGGTATACGAGCAGTACTTC
size: few; D: NA; V: TRBV18; J: TRBJ1-1; CDR3: CASSQGQGNTEAFF; DNA: TGTGCCAGCTCACAGGGGCAGGGGAACACTGAAGCTTTCTTT
size: NA; D: NA; V: TRBV19; J: TRBJ2-1; CDR3: CASKRAANSYNEQFF; DNA: TGTGCCAGTAAGCGAGCAGCCAACTCCTACAATGAGCAGTTCTTC
size: NA; D: NA; V: TRBV4-1; J: TRBJ1-2; CDR3: CASSQQSTSTIYGYTF; DNA: TGCGCCAGCAGCCAACAATCGACATCGACGATCTATGGCTACACCTTC
size: NA; D: NA; V: TRBV15; J: TRBJ1-2; CDR3: CATSRNSYGYTF; DNA: TGTGCCACCAGCAGAAACAGCTATGGCTACACCTTC
size: NA; D: NA; V: TRBV9; J: TRBJ2-1; CDR3: CASSVELFGRNNEQFF; DNA: TGTGCCAGCAGCGTAGAATTATTCGGGAGAAACAATGAGCAGTTCTTC
size: NA; D: NA; V: TRBV5-4; J: TRBJ1-1; CDR3: CASSLDNTEAFF; DNA: TGTGCCAGCAGCTTGGACAACACTGAAGCTTTCTTT
size: NA; D: NA; V: TRBV6-5; J: TRBJ1-2; CDR3: CASSRGAGLNYGYTF; DNA: TGTGCCAGCAGTCGGGGGGCGGGACTTAACTATGGCTACACCTTC
size: NA; D: TRBD2; V: TRBV7-3; J: TRBJ2-1; CDR3: CASSSGGLAGVNEQFF; DNA: TGTGCCAGCAGCTCGGGGGGACTAGCGGGAGTCAATGAGCAGTTCTTC
size: NA; D: TRBD1; V: TRBV18; J: TRBJ2-5; CDR3: CASSPLGQGARETQYF; DNA: TGTGCCAGCTCACCACTGGGACAGGGGGCAAGAGAGACCCAGTACTTC
size: NA; D: NA; V: TRBV15; J: TRBJ1-4; CDR3: CATSSVGTTWEKLFF; DNA: TGTGCCACCAGCAGTGTGGGGACAACCTGGGAAAAACTGTTTTTT
size: NA; D: NA; V: TRBV18; J: TRBJ2-7; CDR3: CASSPSNEQYF; DNA: TGTGCCAGCTCACCATCGAACGAGCAGTACTTC
size: NA; D: NA; V: TRBV2; J: TRBJ2-1; CDR3: CASSAWTINEQFF; DNA: TGTGCCAGCAGCGCATGGACTATTAATGAGCAGTTCTTC
size: NA; D: TRBD2; V: TRBV4-1; J: TRBJ2-1; CDR3: CASSQGAGGYNEQFF; DNA: TGCGCCAGCAGCCAAGGGGCGGGAGGATACAATGAGCAGTTCTTC
size: once; D: NA; V: TRBV14; J: TRBJ2-2; CDR3: CASSQRVVNTGELFF; DNA: TGTGCCAGCTCCCAACGGGTTGTGAACACCGGGGAGCTGTTTTTT
size: NA; D: NA; V: TRBV9; J: TRBJ2-2; CDR3: CASSVRPSNTGELFF; DNA: TGTGCCAGCAGCGTGCGACCCTCGAACACCGGGGAGCTGTTTTTT
size: NA; D: NA; V: TRBV7-8; J: TRBJ2-3; CDR3: CASSLGGFPTDTQYF; DNA: TGTGCCAGCAGCTTAGGCGGATTCCCCACAGATACGCAGTATTTT
size: once; D: TRBD2; V: TRBV6-6; J: TRBJ2-7; CDR3: CASSYQTGTSAYEQYF; DNA: TGTGCCAGCAGTTACCAAACCGGGACTAGCGCTTACGAGCAGTACTTC
size: NA; D: NA; V: TRBV30; J: TRBJ1-2; CDR3: CAWVGGTGYTF; DNA: TGTGCCTGGGTGGGAGGGACCGGCTACACCTTC
size: once; D: TRBD1; V: TRBV27; J: TRBJ1-4; CDR3: CASSLSRGRGEKLFF; DNA: TGTGCCAGCAGTTTATCGAGGGGGCGAGGAGAAAAACTGTTTTTT
size: NA; D: NA; V: TRBV18; J: TRBJ1-1; CDR3: CASSPLDRMNTEAFF; DNA: TGTGCCAGCTCACCACTCGACAGAATGAACACTGAAGCTTTCTTT
size: NA; D: TRBD2; V: TRBV19; J: TRBJ2-5; CDR3: CASTGTSGETQYF; DNA: TGTGCCTCTACCGGGACTAGCGGAGAGACCCAGTACTTC
size: once; D: TRBD2; V: TRBV11-2; J: TRBJ2-7; CDR3: CASSPTGGAGGYEQYF; DNA: TGTGCCAGCAGCCCCACCGGGGGAGCGGGAGGATACGAGCAGTACTTC
size: NA; D: TRBD1; V: TRBV4-1; J: TRBJ2-7; CDR3: CASSLDRGPYEQYF; DNA: TGCGCCAGCAGCCTAGACAGGGGGCCCTACGAGCAGTACTTC
size: NA; D: NA; V: TRBV30; J: TRBJ2-7; CDR3: CAWRGGGRTYEQYF; DNA: TGTGCCTGGAGGGGCGGAGGGCGGACCTACGAGCAGTACTTC
size: NA; D: TRBD2; V: TRBV5-1; J: TRBJ2-5; CDR3: CASSFLPLAGVEGETQYF; DNA: TGCGCCAGCAGCTTCCTCCCCTTAGCGGGAGTGGAAGGAGAGACCCAGTACTTC
size: NA; D: NA; V: TRBV30; J: TRBJ2-7; CDR3: CAWSVTVGKYF; DNA: TGTGCCTGGAGTGTAACAGTGGGAAAGTACTTC
size: NA; D: TRBD2; V: TRBV6-1; J: TRBJ2-5; CDR3: CASSETWDYRETQYF; DNA: TGTGCCAGCAGTGAAACGTGGGACTATAGAGAGACCCAGTACTTC
size: NA; D: NA; V: TRBV7-9; J: TRBJ1-2; CDR3: CASSLNSYGYTF; DNA: TGTGCCAGCAGCTTAAACAGCTATGGCTACACCTTC
size: NA; D: TRBD1; V: TRBV19; J: TRBJ1-2; CDR3: CASSTRTGNYGYTF; DNA: TGTGCCAGTAGTACCCGGACAGGAAACTATGGCTACACCTTC
size: NA; D: TRBD2; V: TRBV5-4; J: TRBJ2-7; CDR3: CASSFSGTQGNEQYF; DNA: TGTGCCAGCAGCTTTAGCGGGACCCAAGGGAACGAGCAGTACTTC
size: NA; D: NA; V: TRBV9; J: TRBJ2-1; CDR3: CASSGAPGGNNEQFF; DNA: TGTGCCAGCAGCGGGGCCCCGGGGGGCAACAATGAGCAGTTCTTC
size: NA; D: TRBD1; V: TRBV15; J: TRBJ1-3; CDR3: CATSRDRTGTGNTIYF; DNA: TGTGCCACCAGCAGAGATCGGACAGGGACAGGAAACACCATATATTTT
size: NA; D: NA; V: TRBV6-4; J: TRBJ2-7; CDR3: CASPGNCPYEQYF; DNA: TGTGCCAGCCCAGGTAACTGCCCCTACGAGCAGTACTTC
size: NA; D: NA; V: TRBV6-6; J: TRBJ1-5; CDR3: CASSYGAGGDQPQHF; DNA: TGTGCCAGCAGTTACGGAGCCGGGGGCGATCAGCCCCAGCATTTT